One sample yielded the 4 T cell receptor beta chains listed below, sequenced in a study of shared clonotypes between healthy human individuals. Using immunoSEQ multiplex PCR, the repertoire was profiled, and TCRdb retains in-frame clones only, with some absent. The data hold roughly 2,000,000 clones, with approximately 94% observed a single time. CD8 cells classed as naive were CD45RO-negative and positively selected for CCR7, excluding terminally differentiated effector memory CD45RA+ cells. Input material: naive CD8+ T cells sorted from blood. These receptor sequences come from a man younger than 35 in good health.

J is TRBJ2-3 and V is TRBV7-4; 15 bases are shared with TRBD2. V trimming: 5 bases; J trimming: 0 bases; junction bases outside the gene matches: 9. Germline CDR1 and CDR2: SGHVT and SQSDAQ. The CDR3 runs 19 residues. The CDR3 DNA follows: TGTGCCAGCAGCCCCGGACTAGCGGGGGGGTACCCCAGCACAGATACGCAGTATTTT. This translates into CASSPGLAGGYPSTDTQYF. The complete variable domain, with remaining parts taken from reference TRBV7-4 and TRBJ2-3, reads GAGVSQSPRYKVAKRGRDVALRCDSISGHVTLYWYRQTLGQGSEVLTYSQSDAQRDKSGRPSGRFSAERPERSVSTLKIQRTEQGDSAVYLCASSPGLAGGYPSTDTQYFGPGTRLTVL.

The chain joins TRBV29-1 to TRBJ2-1, with D perhaps given as TRBD1 or TRBD2 (5 bases each). With 6 bases removed from V and 6 bases from J, the gap between germline ends came to 18 bases. CDR1 is SQVTM, CDR2 ANQGSEA, per germline. The CDR3 spans 14 residues. The DNA of the CDR3 is TGCAGCGTGGCCGGGACCTCCATCCCCAATGAGCAGTTCTTC. It specifies CSVAGTSIPNEQFF.

In DNA, the CDR3 is TGCGCCAGCGGATTCAATCCCAACGGGGATCAGCCCCAGCATTTT. Protein product: CASGFNPNGDQPQHF. V gene TRBV4-3 combines with J gene TRBJ1-5; D not resolved. This CDR3 is built from 15 residues. Germline CDR1 LGHNA, CDR2 YSLEER. V was clipped by 8 bases and J by 5 bases, with 19 bases between them.

CDR3 in amino acids: CASSITGDGTEAFF. The CDR3 DNA reads as TGTGCCAGCAGCATAACAGGGGATGGCACTGAAGCTTTCTTT. The genes are TRBV5-8 and TRBJ1-1; TRBD1 matches at 7 bases. This CDR3 has 14 residues. The germline V gene encodes CDR1 SGHTS and CDR2 YDEGEE. V lost 4 bases, J lost 4 bases, and 7 bases stayed unmatched.